This T cell receptor beta chain derives from a study of cytomegalovirus exposure and HLA in healthy donors. Notes on the study in general: Most likely, a cluster of highly shared sequence variants arose as a sequencing artifact. Most of the TCR beta V segments (in an earlier analysis) were productive either about 87% or about 30% of the time.

PCR was performed using 60 Vbeta and 13 Jbeta primers. Assay used: immunoSEQ multiplex PCR; TCRdb lists only in-frame clones, some missing. The table shows around 68,000 clones, with 65% to 70% occurring only once. This clone was recorded a few times. Its target is unknown. This CDR3 has 12 amino acids. V was pared by 0 bases and J by 8 bases, with 8 bases between. Germline-derived CDR1 and CDR2 are SGHRS and YFSETQ. The sequence was obtained from a woman between 25 and 40 years old in good health and CMV-seronegative. This chain connects TRBV5-1 to TRBJ1-2; D gene unclear. The source material was PBMCs. CDR3 region: CASSLDLGGYTF. CDR3 nucleotides: TGCGCCAGCAGCTTGGATCTGGGCGGCTACACCTTC. The variable domain in full, completed from reference TRBV5-1 and TRBJ1-2, reads KAGVTQTPRYLIKTRGQQVTLSCSPISGHRSVSWYQQTPGQGLQFLFEYFSETQRNKGNFPGRFSGRQFSNSRSEMNVSTLELGDSALYLCASSLDLGGYTFGSGTRLTVV.